Below, 29 T cell receptor beta chains from the same sample are listed, as sequenced in a study of T cell clonotyping in hematopoietic cell transplantation. As for time point: recipient sample about 28 days before transplant, after cytoreduction. Generated by immunoSEQ multiplex PCR, the TCRdb table keeps only in-frame clones and is missing some. The sample contains over 10,000 clones, 75% to 90% of which appear only once. The sequencing here drew on peripheral blood mononuclear cells, taken before stem cell transplant. These receptors were collected from a man between 60 and 75 years old with acute myeloid leukemia. Some clones in this sample may be carry-over from other donors' samples.

The V call is TRBV5-1, the J call TRBJ1-2; 10 nucleotides match TRBD1. CDR1 and CDR2 (germline): SGHRS, YFSETQ. This CDR3 comprises 15 residues. V lost 6 bases to trimming and J lost 5 bases; unmatched junction nucleotides: 10. The CDR3 loop reads CASTDPDRGFYGYTF. The DNA for the CDR3 is TGCGCCAGCACCGACCCGGACAGGGGGTTTTATGGCTACACCTTC.

Written as DNA, the CDR3 is TGTGCCAGCAGCCTGGGACAGGGCATATGGAACGAGCAGTACTTC. Translating it yields CASSLGQGIWNEQYF. The genes are TRBV5-6 and TRBJ2-7, with 9 nucleotides matching TRBD1. From germline, CDR1 is SGHDT and CDR2 YYEEEE. The CDR3 covers 15 residues. The J segment lost 5 bases and the V segment lost 4 bases, leaving 10 bases of the junction unmatched. Together with reference TRBV5-6 and TRBJ2-7, the CDR3 gives the full variable domain: DAGVTQSPTHLIKTRGQQVTLRCSPKSGHDTVSWYQQALGQGPQFIFQYYEEEERQRGNFPDRFSGHQFPNYSSELNVNALLLGDSALYLCASSLGQGIWNEQYFGPGTRLTVT.

The chain combines TRBV6-5 with TRBJ1-1, with 7 nucleotides matching TRBD1. CDR3 length: 14 residues. V lost 6 bases to trimming and J lost 2 bases; unmatched junction nucleotides: 6. CDR1 and CDR2 from the germline V gene are MNHEY and SVGAGI. The CDR3 DNA sequence: TGTGCCAGCAGGACGACAGGGCTAAACACTGAAGCTTTCTTT. Translated: CASRTTGLNTEAFF.

The genes are TRBV7-6 and TRBJ2-5; TRBD1 matches 7 bases. Germline-derived CDR1 and CDR2 are SGHVS and FNYEAQ. V dropped 5 bases and J dropped 3; count of bases not matched to a gene: 3. CDR3 length: 13 amino acids. CDR3 bases: TGTGCCAGCAGCCCGGGACAGAAAGAGACCCAGTACTTC. Residues: CASSPGQKETQYF.

This clone was counted only a few times. The rearrangement links TRBV2 to TRBJ1-6; D remains unclear. This CDR3 has 12 amino acids. Trimming shortened V by 5 bases and J by 5 bases, and 4 bases separated the two germline ends. Per germline, CDR1 SNHLY and CDR2 FYNNEI. CDR3: CASSHNNSPLHF. Here the CDR3 DNA reads TGTGCCAGCAGTCACAATAATTCACCCCTCCACTTT.

V gene TRBV5-1 combines with J gene TRBJ1-1; D uncertain. The CDR3 spans 16 residues. The V end lost 0 bases, the J end lost 2 bases, and 14 bases lay between the germline ends. Germline V gives CDR1 SGHRS, CDR2 YFSETQ. In DNA form, the CDR3 reads TGCGCCAGCAGCTTGGTTTCAGGAAGGTCTAACACTGAAGCTTTCTTT. Amino acids: CASSLVSGRSNTEAFF.

The CDR3 sequence: CASVLGGGYNEQFF. In DNA, the CDR3 is TGCGCCAGCGTCCTCGGGGGAGGATACAATGAGCAGTTCTTC. The rearrangement joins TRBV5-1 to TRBJ2-1; a weak D match, TRBD2 (6 bases). The germline gives CDR1 SGHRS, CDR2 YFSETQ. The CDR3 is 14 amino acids. V gave up 7 bases and J gave up 4 bases, with 15 bases separating them.

The rearrangement links TRBV5-1 to TRBJ2-1, with a weak D call TRBD1 (5 bases). Germline assignment: CDR1 SGHRS and CDR2 YFSETQ. The V gene lost 1 base and the J gene lost 1 base, with 9 bases spanning the gap. The CDR3 has 15 residues. The CDR3 protein is CASSLTGESYNEQFF. Written as DNA, the CDR3 is TGCGCCAGCAGCTTGACAGGAGAATCCTACAATGAGCAGTTCTTC.

The CDR3 DNA follows: TGTGCCAGCAGCTGGAGGGCGCGGGACACTGAAGCTTTCTTT. Translation: CASSWRARDTEAFF. This chain joins TRBV6-1 and TRBJ1-1; no clear D. There are 14 residues in the CDR3. CDR1 and CDR2 (germline): MNHNS, SASEGT. With 6 bases removed from V and 3 bases from J, the gap between germline ends came to 14 bases.

The rearrangement joins TRBV4-1 to TRBJ1-1; tentative D call: TRBD1 (5 bases). The CDR3 contains 15 residues. Germline CDR1 is MGHRA and CDR2 is YSYEKL. V lost 1 base and J 10 bases, leaving 19 bases between the germline ends. The DNA of the CDR3 is TGCGCCAGCAGCCAAGGGTCTGGGGACCCCAGGCGAGCTTTCTTT. The encoded protein is CASSQGSGDPRRAFF.

This clone was seen only once. The genes are TRBV7-2 and TRBJ2-7; D not certain. The CDR3 sequence is 13 residues long. Germline V gene sequence: CDR1 SGHTA, CDR2 FQGNSA. The V end lost 1 base, the J end lost 3 bases, and 7 bases lay between the germline ends. CDR3 DNA sequence: TGTGCCAGCAGCTTAGGACGACTCTACGAGCAGTACTTC. Its translation is CASSLGRLYEQYF.

This rearrangement joins TRBV6-4 to TRBJ1-1; D unresolved. Trimming took off 6 bases at V and 5 bases at J, with 13 bases between the two ends. CDR3 length: 13 amino acids. Germline-derived CDR1 and CDR2 are MRHNA and SNTAGT. CDR3: CASREDLGTEAFF. CDR3 nucleotide sequence: TGTGCCAGCAGAGAGGACCTGGGAACTGAAGCTTTCTTT.

The V call is TRBV6-5, the J call TRBJ1-2; TRBD1 matches 8 bases. Trimming cost V 4 bases and J 6 bases; bases outside gene matches: 13. There are 16 residues in the CDR3. CDR1 MNHEY and CDR2 SVGAGI come from the germline V gene. CDR3: CASSSSLTGAFDGYTF. As DNA, the CDR3 is TGTGCCAGCAGTTCCAGTTTGACAGGGGCCTTCGATGGCTACACCTTC.

The chain is built from TRBV19 and TRBJ1-5; 7 bases map to TRBD1. Germline values: CDR1 LNHDA, CDR2 SQIVND (reference sequence). The V segment lost 6 bases and the J segment 7 bases; nucleotides outside the gene matches: 12. This CDR3 is built from 15 residues. CDR3 sequence (DNA): TGTGCCAGTAGCGCTAGAACAGGGACAGCACAGCCCCAGCATTTT. Amino acids: CASSARTGTAQPQHF. Supplemented by reference TRBV19 and TRBJ1-5, the full variable domain reads DGGITQSPKYLFRKEGQNVTLSCEQNLNHDAMYWYRQDPGQGLRLIYYSQIVNDFQKGDIAEGYSVSREKKESFPLTVTSAQKNPTAFYLCASSARTGTAQPQHFGDGTRLSIL.

The chain links TRBV7-3 to TRBJ1-2; a weak D match, TRBD1 (5 bases). Deletions cut 1 base from V and 5 bases from J, with 14 bases between. This CDR3 is 15 amino acids long. Germline CDR1 and CDR2: SGHTA and FQGTGA. This CDR3 is CASSLKPGTDYGYTF. CDR3 DNA: TGTGCCAGCAGCTTAAAACCGGGGACCGATTATGGCTACACCTTC.

This chain links TRBV5-1 with TRBJ2-7; 9 bases agree with TRBD1. Germline V gives CDR1 SGHRS, CDR2 YFSETQ. The CDR3 has 15 amino acids. J gave up 4 bases and V 0 bases, and 5 bases lay outside the gene matches. In DNA, the CDR3 is TGCGCCAGCAGCTTGGATACAGGGGGCAGGTACGAGCAGTACTTC. It yields the protein CASSLDTGGRYEQYF.

The chain couples TRBV5-1 to TRBJ1-1; 7 bases map to TRBD1. Trimming cost V 2 bases and J 1 base; bases outside gene matches: 8. Germline lookup yields CDR1 SGHRS and CDR2 YFSETQ. This CDR3 has 16 residues. The CDR3 DNA is TGCGCCAGCAGCTTAAGACCGGGACAGACGAACACTGAAGCTTTCTTT. This codes for CASSLRPGQTNTEAFF.

The rearrangement uses TRBV19 and TRBJ1-4; D might be TRBD1 (5 bases). V lost 4 bases, J lost 3 bases, and 9 bases lay in between. This CDR3 is 14 amino acids long. CDR1 is LNHDA and CDR2 is SQIVND in the germline V gene (reference sequence). The CDR3 reads CASSRGVANEKLFF. In nucleotides, the CDR3 is TGTGCCAGTAGTAGGGGGGTGGCTAATGAAAAACTGTTTTTT.

The chain carries TRBV28 and TRBJ1-2; D gene uncertain. This CDR3 has 12 amino acids. Trimming left V 3 bases short and J 7 bases short, with 9 bases between. The germline V gene encodes CDR1 MDHEN and CDR2 SYDVKM. CDR3 region: CASSLEYSGYTF. The CDR3 nucleotides are TGTGCCAGCAGTTTGGAATATAGTGGCTACACCTTC.

The gene calls are TRBV4-1 and TRBJ1-2, with D possibly being TRBD1 (6 bases). Germline loops: CDR1 MGHRA, CDR2 YSYEKL. The V end lost 2 bases, the J end lost 7 bases, and 11 bases lay between the germline ends. The CDR3 is 13 amino acids. CDR3 residues: CASSQTGLGGYTF. CDR3 nucleotide sequence: TGCGCCAGCAGCCAAACAGGGCTCGGTGGCTACACCTTC.

This clone has more than one count but fewer than ten. This chain uses TRBV2 with TRBJ2-3; TRBD2 agrees at 9 bases. The germline V gene has CDR1 SNHLY and CDR2 FYNNEI. The CDR3 consists of 15 residues. The ends lost 3 bases at V and 6 bases at J; junction bases unmatched: 7. The CDR3 DNA is TGTGCCAGCAGTGACCGAGCGGGGGGACAGGATACGCAGTATTTT. It translates to CASSDRAGGQDTQYF.

This chain joins TRBV7-2 and TRBJ2-7; tentative D call: TRBD1 (6 bases). CDR1 SGHTA and CDR2 FQGNSA come from the germline V gene. The CDR3 runs to 14 residues. V lost 5 bases to trimming and J lost 6 bases, with 17 bases between them. CDR3 sequence: CASSVQGPRAEQYF. The CDR3 nucleotides are TGTGCCAGCAGCGTACAGGGTCCGAGAGCCGAGCAGTACTTC.

The chain uses TRBV6-4 and TRBJ2-3; D possibly corresponds to TRBD2 (6 bases). This CDR3 is 14 amino acids long. V was shortened by 2 bases and J by 6 bases, with 12 bases between the two germline ends. CDR1 and CDR2 from the germline V gene are MRHNA and SNTAGT. CDR3 loop: CASSDVSRGDTQYF. The CDR3 region has the DNA TGTGCCAGCAGTGACGTCTCCCGGGGGGATACGCAGTATTTT.

The chain couples TRBV7-9 to TRBJ2-7, with D tentatively TRBD2 (5 bases). The germline V gene has CDR1 SEHNR and CDR2 FQNEAQ (reference sequence). This CDR3 contains 17 residues. With 4 bases removed from V and 6 bases from J, the gap between germline ends came to 25 bases. The CDR3: CASSSPIGSTIRGEQYF. The DNA of the CDR3 is TGTGCCAGCAGCTCCCCTATAGGGTCCACCATCCGGGGCGAGCAGTACTTC.

The J gene is TRBJ1-4, the V gene TRBV4-2; 11 nucleotides agree with TRBD1. The junction had 21 bases not matched to a gene; V was cut back by 3 bases and J by 12 bases. This CDR3 region has 19 residues. Looked up from germline, CDR1 is LGHNA and CDR2 is YNFKEQ. Here the CDR3 DNA reads TGTGCCAGCAGCCACCTCGGACAGGGGGCGAAGGTAGTGGGAGAAGAACTGTTTTTT. Its translation is CASSHLGQGAKVVGEELFF.

This sequence joins TRBV5-8 and TRBJ1-2; D is unresolved. This CDR3 comprises 13 residues. Trimming removed 6 bases at V and 2 bases at J, with 11 bases between. Germline CDR1 is SGHTS and CDR2 is YDEGEE. The CDR3 region is CASTLDRNYGYTF. In nucleotides, the CDR3 is TGTGCCAGCACCCTAGATCGGAACTATGGCTACACCTTC.

The chain uses TRBV11-1 and TRBJ2-3, with D unclear. Per the germline V gene, CDR1 is SGHAT and CDR2 is FQDESV (reference sequence). CDR3 length: 15 residues. With 5 bases removed from V and 2 bases from J, the gap between germline ends came to 14 bases. In DNA, the CDR3 is TGTGCCAGCAGCGTACGGACGGATCTCACAGATACGCAGTATTTT. This translates into CASSVRTDLTDTQYF.

J is TRBJ2-1 and V is TRBV28; unclear D gene. The CDR3 extends over 14 amino acids. From germline, CDR1 is MDHEN and CDR2 SYDVKM. The V and J ends lost 2 bases and 6 bases respectively, with 11 bases between them. CDR3 in DNA: TGTGCCAGCAGTTTAAGGGAATCAGGCAATGAGCAGTTCTTC. Protein product: CASSLRESGNEQFF.

The gene calls are TRBV25-1 and TRBJ2-7; TRBD2 aligns across 7 bases. CDR1 is MGHDK and CDR2 is SYGVNS in the germline V gene. After removal of 4 bases from V and 7 bases from J, the junction contained 10 bases not matched to a gene. The CDR3 runs to 14 residues. The CDR3 DNA follows: TGTGCCAGCAGTGCCGGGACGGGGGGTAGGGAGCAGTACTTC. Encoded protein: CASSAGTGGREQYF.